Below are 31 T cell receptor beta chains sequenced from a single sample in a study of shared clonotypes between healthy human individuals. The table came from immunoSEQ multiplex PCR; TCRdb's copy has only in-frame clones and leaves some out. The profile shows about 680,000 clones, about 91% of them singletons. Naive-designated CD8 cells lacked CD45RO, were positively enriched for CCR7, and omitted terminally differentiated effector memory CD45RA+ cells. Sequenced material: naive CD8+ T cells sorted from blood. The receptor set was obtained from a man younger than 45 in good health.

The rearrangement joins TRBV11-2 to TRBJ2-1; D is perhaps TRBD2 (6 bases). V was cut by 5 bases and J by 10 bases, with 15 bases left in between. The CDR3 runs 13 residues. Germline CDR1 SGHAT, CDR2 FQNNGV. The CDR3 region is CASSPGLGGEQFF. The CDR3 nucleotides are TGTGCCAGCAGCCCAGGGCTTGGAGGGGAGCAGTTCTTC.

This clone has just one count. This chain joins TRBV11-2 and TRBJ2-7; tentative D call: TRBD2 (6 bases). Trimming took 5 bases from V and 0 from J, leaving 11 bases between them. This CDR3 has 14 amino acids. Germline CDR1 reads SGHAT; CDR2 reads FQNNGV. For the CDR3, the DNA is TGTGCCAGCAGCCCTGGACTACACTCCTACGAGCAGTACTTC. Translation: CASSPGLHSYEQYF. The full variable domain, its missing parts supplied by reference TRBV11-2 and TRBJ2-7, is EAGVAQSPRYKIIEKRQSVAFWCNPISGHATLYWYQQILGQGPKLLIQFQNNGVVDDSQLPKDRFSAERLKGVDSTLKIQPAKLEDSAVYLCASSPGLHSYEQYFGPGTRLTVT.

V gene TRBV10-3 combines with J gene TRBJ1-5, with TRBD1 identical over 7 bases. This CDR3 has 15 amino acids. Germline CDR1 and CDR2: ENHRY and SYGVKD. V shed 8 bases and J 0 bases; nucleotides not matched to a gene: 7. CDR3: CAIGGTADSNQPQHF. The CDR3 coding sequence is TGTGCCATCGGGGGGACAGCCGATAGCAATCAGCCCCAGCATTTT.

The CDR3 region is CASSEFLGDANTGELFF. In DNA, the CDR3 is TGTGCCAGCAGTGAATTCTTAGGGGACGCGAACACCGGGGAGCTGTTTTTT. The chain links TRBV25-1 to TRBJ2-2; D is tentatively TRBD1 or TRBD2 (5 bases each). Deletions cut 1 base from V and 0 bases from J, with 12 bases between. This CDR3 is 17 amino acids long. The germline CDR1 and CDR2 sequences are MGHDK and SYGVNS.

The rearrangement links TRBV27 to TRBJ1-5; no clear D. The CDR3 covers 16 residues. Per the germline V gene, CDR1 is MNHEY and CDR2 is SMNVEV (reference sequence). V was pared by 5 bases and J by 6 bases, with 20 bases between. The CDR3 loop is CASSALGGVAPQPQHF. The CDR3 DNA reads TGTGCCAGCAGTGCCCTGGGTGGGGTGGCGCCTCAGCCCCAGCATTTT.

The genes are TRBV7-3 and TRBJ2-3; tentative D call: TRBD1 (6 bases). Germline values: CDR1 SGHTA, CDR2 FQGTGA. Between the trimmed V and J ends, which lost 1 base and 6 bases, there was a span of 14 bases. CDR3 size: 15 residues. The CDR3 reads CASSLIGGPVDTQYF. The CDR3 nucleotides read TGTGCCAGCAGCTTAATTGGGGGCCCCGTGGATACGCAGTATTTT.

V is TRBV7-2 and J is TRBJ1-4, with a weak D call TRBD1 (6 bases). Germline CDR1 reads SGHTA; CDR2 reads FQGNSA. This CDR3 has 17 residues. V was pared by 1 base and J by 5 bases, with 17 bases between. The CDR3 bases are TGTGCCAGCAGCTTAGGCGAGGGGGGCAGAACCAATGAAAAACTGTTTTTT. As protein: CASSLGEGGRTNEKLFF. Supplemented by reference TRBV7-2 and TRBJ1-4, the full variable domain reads GAGVSQSPSNKVTEKGKDVELRCDPISGHTALYWYRQSLGQGLEFLIYFQGNSAPDKSGLPSDRFSAERTGGSVSTLTIQRTQQEDSAVYLCASSLGEGGRTNEKLFFGSGTQLSVL.

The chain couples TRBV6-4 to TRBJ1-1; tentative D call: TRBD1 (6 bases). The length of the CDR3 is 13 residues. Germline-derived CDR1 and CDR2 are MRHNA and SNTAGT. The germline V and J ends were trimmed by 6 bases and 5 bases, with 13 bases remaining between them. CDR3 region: CASSKQGGTEAFF. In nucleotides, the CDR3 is TGTGCCAGCAGCAAACAGGGTGGAACTGAAGCTTTCTTT.

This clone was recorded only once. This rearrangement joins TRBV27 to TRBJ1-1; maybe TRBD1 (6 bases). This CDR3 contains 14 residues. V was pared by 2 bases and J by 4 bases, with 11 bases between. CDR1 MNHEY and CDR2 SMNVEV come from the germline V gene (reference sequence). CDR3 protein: CASSLGRGLTEAFF. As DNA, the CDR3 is TGTGCCAGCAGTTTAGGGCGGGGGCTCACTGAAGCTTTCTTT.

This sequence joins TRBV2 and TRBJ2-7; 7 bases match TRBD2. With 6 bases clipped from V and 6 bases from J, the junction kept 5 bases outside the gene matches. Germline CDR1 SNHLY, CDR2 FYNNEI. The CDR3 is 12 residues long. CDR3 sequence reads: CASRVGTIEQYF. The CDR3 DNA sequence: TGTGCCAGCAGGGTTGGGACTATCGAGCAGTACTTC.

As DNA, the CDR3 is TGTGCCAGCAGCATCGGACAGGGAAGGGCGAAACTGTTTTTT. This translates into CASSIGQGRAKLFF. V gene TRBV28 combines with J gene TRBJ1-4, with TRBD1 identical over 8 bases. Germline-derived CDR1 and CDR2 are MDHEN and SYDVKM. The V and J ends lost 6 bases and 11 bases, in that order; junction bases with no gene match: 11. This CDR3 has 14 amino acids.

CDR3 loop: CASSPRAHEQYF. CDR3 in DNA: TGTGCCAGCAGTCCCAGGGCGCACGAGCAGTACTTC. The chain employs TRBV6-6 and TRBJ2-7; maybe TRBD1 (5 bases). The V and J ends lost 5 bases and 5 bases respectively, with 10 bases between them. Germline V gene data show CDR1 as MNHNY and CDR2 as SVGAGI (reference sequence). The CDR3 has 12 residues.

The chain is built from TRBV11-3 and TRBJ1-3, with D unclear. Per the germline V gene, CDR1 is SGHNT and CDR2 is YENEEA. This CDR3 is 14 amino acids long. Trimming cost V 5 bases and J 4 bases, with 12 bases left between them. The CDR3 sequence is CASSLFVLGNTIYF. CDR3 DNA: TGTGCCAGCAGCCTTTTTGTTCTGGGAAACACCATATATTTT.

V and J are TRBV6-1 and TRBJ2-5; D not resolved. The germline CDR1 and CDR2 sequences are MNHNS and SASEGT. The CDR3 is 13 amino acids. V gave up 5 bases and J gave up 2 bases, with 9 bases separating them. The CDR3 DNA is TGTGCCAGCAGTAATTTACTTCAAGAGACCCAGTACTTC. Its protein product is CASSNLLQETQYF.

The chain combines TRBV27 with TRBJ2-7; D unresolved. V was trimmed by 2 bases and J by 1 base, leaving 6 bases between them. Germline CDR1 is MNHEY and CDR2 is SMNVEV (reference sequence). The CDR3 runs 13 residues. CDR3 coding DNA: TGTGCCAGCAGTTTAACCCGATCCTACGAGCAGTACTTC. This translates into CASSLTRSYEQYF.

The CDR3 reads CATSRASAGSYEQYF. In DNA, the CDR3 is TGTGCCACCAGCAGGGCCTCTGCCGGCTCCTACGAGCAGTACTTC. The V gene is TRBV15, the J gene TRBJ2-7; no firm D call. The germline V and J ends were trimmed by 3 bases and 0 bases, with 12 bases remaining between them. The CDR3 covers 15 residues. The germline V gene encodes CDR1 LNHNV and CDR2 YYDKDF (reference sequence).

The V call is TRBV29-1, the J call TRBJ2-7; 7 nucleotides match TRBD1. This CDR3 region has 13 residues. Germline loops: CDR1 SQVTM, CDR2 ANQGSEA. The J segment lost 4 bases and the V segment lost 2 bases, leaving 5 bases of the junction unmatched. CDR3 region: CSVEQSRGYEQYF. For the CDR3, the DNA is TGCAGCGTTGAACAAAGCAGGGGGTACGAGCAGTACTTC.

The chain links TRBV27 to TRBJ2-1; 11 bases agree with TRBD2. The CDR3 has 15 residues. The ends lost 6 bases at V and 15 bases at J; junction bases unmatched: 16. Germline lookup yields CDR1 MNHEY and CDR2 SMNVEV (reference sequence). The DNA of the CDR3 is TGTGCCAGCAGCACCGGGGGGCTAGCGGGAGGAGTAGGGTTCTTC. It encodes CASSTGGLAGGVGFF.

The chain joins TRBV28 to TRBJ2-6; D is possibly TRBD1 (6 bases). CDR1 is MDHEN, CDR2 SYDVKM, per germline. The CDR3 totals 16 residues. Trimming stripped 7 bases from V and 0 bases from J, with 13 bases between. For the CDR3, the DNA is TGTGCCAGCACCGCGACAGGAACCTCTGGGGCCAACGTCCTGACTTTC. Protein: CASTATGTSGANVLTF.

CDR3 region: CASSLSGLASYNEQFF. The DNA for the CDR3 is TGTGCCAGCAGCCTTTCCGGACTAGCGAGTTACAATGAGCAGTTCTTC. The chain joins TRBV7-2 to TRBJ2-1; 9 bases are shared with TRBD2. V gave up 5 bases and J gave up 4 bases; unmatched junction bases: 9. The CDR3 contains 16 residues. The germline gives CDR1 SGHTA, CDR2 FQGNSA.

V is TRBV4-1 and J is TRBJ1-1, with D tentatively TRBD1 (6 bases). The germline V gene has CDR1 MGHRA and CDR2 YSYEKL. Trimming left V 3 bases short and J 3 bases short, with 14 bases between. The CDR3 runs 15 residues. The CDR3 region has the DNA TGCGCCAGCAGCCAGATATTAAGGACAGACACTGAAGCTTTCTTT. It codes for CASSQILRTDTEAFF.

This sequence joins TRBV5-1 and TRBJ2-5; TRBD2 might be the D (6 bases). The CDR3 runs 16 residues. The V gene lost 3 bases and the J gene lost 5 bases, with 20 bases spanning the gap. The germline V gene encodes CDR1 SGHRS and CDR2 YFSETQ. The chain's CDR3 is CASSYARGNEFETQYF. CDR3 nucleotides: TGCGCCAGCAGCTATGCACGGGGGAATGAGTTTGAGACCCAGTACTTC.

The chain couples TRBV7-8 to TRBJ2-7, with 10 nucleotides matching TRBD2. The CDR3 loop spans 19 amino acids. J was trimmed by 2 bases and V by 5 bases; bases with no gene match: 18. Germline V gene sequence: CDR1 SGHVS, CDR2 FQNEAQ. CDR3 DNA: TGTGCCAGCAGCGTTGGGAGTAGCGGGAGGCCCTCTCCTACCTACGAGCAGTACTTC. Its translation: CASSVGSSGRPSPTYEQYF.

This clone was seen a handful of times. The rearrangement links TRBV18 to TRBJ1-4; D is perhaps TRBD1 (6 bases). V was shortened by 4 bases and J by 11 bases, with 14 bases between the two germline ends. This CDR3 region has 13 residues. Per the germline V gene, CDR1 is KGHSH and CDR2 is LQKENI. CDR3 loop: CASSLRTEDKLFF. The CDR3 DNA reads TGTGCCAGCTCACTTCGGACAGAGGACAAACTGTTTTTT.

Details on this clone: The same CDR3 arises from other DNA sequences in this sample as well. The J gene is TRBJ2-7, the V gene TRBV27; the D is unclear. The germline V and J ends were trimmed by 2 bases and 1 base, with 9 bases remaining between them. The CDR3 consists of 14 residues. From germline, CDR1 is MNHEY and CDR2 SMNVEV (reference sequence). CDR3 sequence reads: CASSLAGPSYEQYF. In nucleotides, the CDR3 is TGTGCCAGCAGTTTAGCTGGGCCTTCCTACGAGCAGTACTTC.

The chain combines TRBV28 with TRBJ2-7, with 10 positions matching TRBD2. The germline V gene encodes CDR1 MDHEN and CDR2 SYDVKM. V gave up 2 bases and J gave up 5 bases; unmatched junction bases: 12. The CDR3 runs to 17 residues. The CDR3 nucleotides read TGTGCCAGCAGTTTACAAAGTTGGCTAGCGGGAGTGAACGAGCAGTACTTC. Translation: CASSLQSWLAGVNEQYF.

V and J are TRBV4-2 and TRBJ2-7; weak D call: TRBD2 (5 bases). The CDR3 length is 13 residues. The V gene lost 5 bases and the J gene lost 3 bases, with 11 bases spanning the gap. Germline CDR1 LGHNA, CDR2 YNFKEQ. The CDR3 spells CASSSAGGYEQYF. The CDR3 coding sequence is TGTGCCAGCAGCTCAGCTGGAGGCTACGAGCAGTACTTC.

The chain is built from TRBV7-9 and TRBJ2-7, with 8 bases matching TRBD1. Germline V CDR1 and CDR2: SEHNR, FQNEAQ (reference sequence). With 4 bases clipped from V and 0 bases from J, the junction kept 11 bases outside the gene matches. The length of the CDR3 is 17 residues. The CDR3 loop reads CASSSLGQEISSYEQYF. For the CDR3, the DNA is TGTGCCAGCAGCTCGCTGGGACAGGAAATTTCCTCCTACGAGCAGTACTTC.

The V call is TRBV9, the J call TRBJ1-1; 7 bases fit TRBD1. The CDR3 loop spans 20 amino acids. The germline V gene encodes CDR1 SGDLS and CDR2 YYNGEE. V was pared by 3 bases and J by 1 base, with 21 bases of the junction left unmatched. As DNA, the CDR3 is TGTGCCAGCAGCGGTGAGGGGGGACCGGGACAGTTCCGATCGAACACTGAAGCTTTCTTT. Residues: CASSGEGGPGQFRSNTEAFF.

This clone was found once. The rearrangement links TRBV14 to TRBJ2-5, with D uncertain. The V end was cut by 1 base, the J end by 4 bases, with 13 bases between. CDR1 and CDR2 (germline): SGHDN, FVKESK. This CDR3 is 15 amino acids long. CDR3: CASSQGHGFLETQYF. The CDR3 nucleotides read TGTGCCAGCAGCCAAGGACACGGATTTTTAGAGACCCAGTACTTC.

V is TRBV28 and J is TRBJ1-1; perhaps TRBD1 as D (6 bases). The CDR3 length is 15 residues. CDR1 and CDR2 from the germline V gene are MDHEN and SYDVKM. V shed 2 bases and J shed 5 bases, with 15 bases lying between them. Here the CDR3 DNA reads TGTGCCAGCAGTTTAACGTTGGGGGCACGGACTGAAGCTTTCTTT. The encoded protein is CASSLTLGARTEAFF.